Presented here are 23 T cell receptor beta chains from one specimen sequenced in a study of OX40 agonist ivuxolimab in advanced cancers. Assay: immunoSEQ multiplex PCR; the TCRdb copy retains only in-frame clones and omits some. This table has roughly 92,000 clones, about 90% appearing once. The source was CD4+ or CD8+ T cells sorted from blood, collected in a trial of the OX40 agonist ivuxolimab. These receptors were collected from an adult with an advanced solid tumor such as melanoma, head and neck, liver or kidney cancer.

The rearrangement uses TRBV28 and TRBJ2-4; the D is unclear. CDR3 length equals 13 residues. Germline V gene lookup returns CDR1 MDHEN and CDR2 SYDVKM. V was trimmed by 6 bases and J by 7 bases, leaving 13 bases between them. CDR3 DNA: TGTGCCAGCAGCTACCCGCTGGGGAACATTCAGTACTTC. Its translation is CASSYPLGNIQYF.

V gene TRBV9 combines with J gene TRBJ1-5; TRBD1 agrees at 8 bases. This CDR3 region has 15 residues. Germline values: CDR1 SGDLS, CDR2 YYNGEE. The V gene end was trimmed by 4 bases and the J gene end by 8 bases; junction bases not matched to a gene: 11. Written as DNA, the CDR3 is TGTGCCAGCAGCCGACAGGGGAACCCTTCGGAGCCCCAGCATTTT. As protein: CASSRQGNPSEPQHF.

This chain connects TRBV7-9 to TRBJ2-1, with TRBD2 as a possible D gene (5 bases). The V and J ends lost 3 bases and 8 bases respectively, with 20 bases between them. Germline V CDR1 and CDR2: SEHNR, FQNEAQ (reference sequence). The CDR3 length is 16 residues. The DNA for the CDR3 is TGTGCCAGCAGCTTCAGTACGAGCGGCCCGAGGGATGAGCAGTTCTTC. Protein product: CASSFSTSGPRDEQFF.

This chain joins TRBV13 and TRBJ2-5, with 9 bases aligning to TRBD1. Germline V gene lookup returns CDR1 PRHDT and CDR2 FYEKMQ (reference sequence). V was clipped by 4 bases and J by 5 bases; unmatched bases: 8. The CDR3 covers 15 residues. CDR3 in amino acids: CASSSTGGLFETQYF. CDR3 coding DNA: TGTGCCAGCAGCTCCACAGGGGGCTTGTTTGAGACCCAGTACTTC.

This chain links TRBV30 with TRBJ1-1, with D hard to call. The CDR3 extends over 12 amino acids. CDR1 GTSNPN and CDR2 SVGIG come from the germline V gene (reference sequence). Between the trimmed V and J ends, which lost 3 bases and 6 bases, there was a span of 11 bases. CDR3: CAWRRTAPEAFF. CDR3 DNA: TGTGCCTGGAGAAGGACCGCCCCTGAAGCTTTCTTT.

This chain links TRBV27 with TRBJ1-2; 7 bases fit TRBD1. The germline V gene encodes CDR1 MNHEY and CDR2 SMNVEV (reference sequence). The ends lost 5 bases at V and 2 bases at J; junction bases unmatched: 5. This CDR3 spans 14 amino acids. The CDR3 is CASSGMTGNYGYTF. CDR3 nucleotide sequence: TGTGCCAGCAGTGGTATGACAGGGAACTATGGCTACACCTTC.

As DNA, the CDR3 is TGTGCCAGCAGCAGCTTAGGGATGGCGAACACTGAAGCTTTCTTT. As protein: CASSSLGMANTEAFF. The rearrangement joins TRBV21-1 to TRBJ1-1. TRBV21-1 is deemed a pseudogene. The length of the CDR3 is 15 residues.

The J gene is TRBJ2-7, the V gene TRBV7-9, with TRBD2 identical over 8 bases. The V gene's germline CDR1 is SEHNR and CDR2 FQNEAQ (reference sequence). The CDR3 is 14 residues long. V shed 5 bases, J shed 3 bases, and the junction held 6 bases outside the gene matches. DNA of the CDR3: TGTGCCAGCAGCATGCTAGCGGGCCACTACGAGCAGTACTTC. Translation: CASSMLAGHYEQYF.

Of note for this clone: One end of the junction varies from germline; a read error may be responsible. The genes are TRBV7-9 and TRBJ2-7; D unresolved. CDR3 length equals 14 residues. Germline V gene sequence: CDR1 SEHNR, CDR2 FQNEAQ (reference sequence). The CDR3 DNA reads TGTGCCAGCAGCCTCGGTCAGTTAACCTACGAGCAGCACTTC. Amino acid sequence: CASSLGQLTYEQHF.

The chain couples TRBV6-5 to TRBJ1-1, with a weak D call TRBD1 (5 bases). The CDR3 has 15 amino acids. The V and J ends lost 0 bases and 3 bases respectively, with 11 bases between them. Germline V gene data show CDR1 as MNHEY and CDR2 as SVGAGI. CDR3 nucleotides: TGTGCCAGCAGTTACTCGGAGCCCAGGGACACTGAAGCTTTCTTT. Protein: CASSYSEPRDTEAFF.

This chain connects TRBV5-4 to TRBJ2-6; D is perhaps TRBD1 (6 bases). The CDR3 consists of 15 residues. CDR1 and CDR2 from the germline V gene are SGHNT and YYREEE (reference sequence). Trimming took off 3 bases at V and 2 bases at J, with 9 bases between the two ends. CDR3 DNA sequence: TGTGCCAGCAGCTCCGGACAGCCTGGGGCCAACGTCCTGACTTTC. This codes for CASSSGQPGANVLTF. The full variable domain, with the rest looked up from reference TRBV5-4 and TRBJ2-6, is ETGVTQSPTHLIKTRGQQVTLRCSSQSGHNTVSWYQQALGQGPQFIFQYYREEENGRGNFPPRFSGLQFPNYSSELNVNALELDDSALYLCASSSGQPGANVLTFGAGSRLTVL.

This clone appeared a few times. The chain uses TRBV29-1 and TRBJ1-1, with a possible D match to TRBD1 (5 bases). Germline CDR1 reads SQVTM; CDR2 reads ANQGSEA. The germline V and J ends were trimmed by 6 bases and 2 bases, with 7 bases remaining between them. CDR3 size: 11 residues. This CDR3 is CSVRDNTEAFF. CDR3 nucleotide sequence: TGCAGCGTCCGGGACAACACTGAAGCTTTCTTT. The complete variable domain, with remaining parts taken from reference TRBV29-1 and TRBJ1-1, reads SAVISQKPSRDICQRGTSLTIQCQVDSQVTMMFWYRQQPGQSLTLIATANQGSEATYESGFVIDKFPISRPNLTFSTLTVSNMSPEDSSIYLCSVRDNTEAFFGQGTRLTVV.

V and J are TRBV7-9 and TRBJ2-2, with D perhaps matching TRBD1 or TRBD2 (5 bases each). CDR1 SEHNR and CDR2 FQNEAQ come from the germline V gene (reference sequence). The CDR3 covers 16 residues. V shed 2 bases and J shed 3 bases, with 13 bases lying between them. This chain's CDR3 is CASSLISGTHTGELFF. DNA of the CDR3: TGTGCCAGCAGCTTAATATCCGGGACCCACACCGGGGAGCTGTTTTTT.

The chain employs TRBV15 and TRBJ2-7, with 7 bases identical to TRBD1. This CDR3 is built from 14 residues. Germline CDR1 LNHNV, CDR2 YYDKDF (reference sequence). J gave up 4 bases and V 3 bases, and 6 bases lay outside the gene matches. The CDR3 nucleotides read TGTGCCACCAGCAGCTACCCGGGACAGTACGAGCAGTACTTC. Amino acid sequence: CATSSYPGQYEQYF.

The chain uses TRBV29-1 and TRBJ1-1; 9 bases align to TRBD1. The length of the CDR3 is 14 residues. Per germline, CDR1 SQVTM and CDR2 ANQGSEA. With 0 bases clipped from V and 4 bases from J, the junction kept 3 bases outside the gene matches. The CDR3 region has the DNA TGCAGCGTTGAAGATCACAGGGGGCCCACTGAAGCTTTCTTT. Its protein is CSVEDHRGPTEAFF. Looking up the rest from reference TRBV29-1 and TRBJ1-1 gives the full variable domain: SAVISQKPSRDICQRGTSLTIQCQVDSQVTMMFWYRQQPGQSLTLIATANQGSEATYESGFVIDKFPISRPNLTFSTLTVSNMSPEDSSIYLCSVEDHRGPTEAFFGQGTRLTVV.

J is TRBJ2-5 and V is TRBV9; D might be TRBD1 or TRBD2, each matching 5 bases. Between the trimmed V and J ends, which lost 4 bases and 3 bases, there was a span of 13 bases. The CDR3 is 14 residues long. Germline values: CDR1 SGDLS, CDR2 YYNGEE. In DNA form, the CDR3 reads TGTGCCAGCAGCCCCTGGGGGTTAAAAGAGACCCAGTACTTC. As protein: CASSPWGLKETQYF.

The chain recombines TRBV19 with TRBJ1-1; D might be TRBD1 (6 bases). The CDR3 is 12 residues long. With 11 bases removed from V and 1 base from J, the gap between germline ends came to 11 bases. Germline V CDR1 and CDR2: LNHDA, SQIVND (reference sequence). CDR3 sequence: CAGYRANTEAFF. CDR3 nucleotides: TGTGCCGGATACAGGGCGAACACTGAAGCTTTCTTT.

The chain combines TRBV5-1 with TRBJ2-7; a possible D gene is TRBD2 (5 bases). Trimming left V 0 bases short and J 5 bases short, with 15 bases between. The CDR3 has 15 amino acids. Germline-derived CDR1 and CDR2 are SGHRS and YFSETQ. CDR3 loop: CASSLAVTGYNEQYF. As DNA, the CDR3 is TGCGCCAGCAGCTTGGCCGTAACGGGGTATAACGAGCAGTACTTC.

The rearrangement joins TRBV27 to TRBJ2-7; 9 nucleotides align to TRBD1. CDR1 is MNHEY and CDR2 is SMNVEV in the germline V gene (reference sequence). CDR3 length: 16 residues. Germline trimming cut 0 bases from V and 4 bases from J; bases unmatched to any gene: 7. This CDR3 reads CASSLSLGTGRYEQYF. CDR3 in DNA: TGTGCCAGCAGTTTATCGTTGGGGACAGGGAGGTACGAGCAGTACTTC.

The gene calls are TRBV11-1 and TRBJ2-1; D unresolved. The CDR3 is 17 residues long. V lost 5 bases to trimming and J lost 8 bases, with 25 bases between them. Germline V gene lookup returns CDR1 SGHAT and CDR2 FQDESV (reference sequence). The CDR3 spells CASSHPGLSVSTDEQFF. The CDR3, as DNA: TGTGCCAGCAGCCATCCGGGCCTTTCTGTTTCTACGGATGAGCAGTTCTTC.

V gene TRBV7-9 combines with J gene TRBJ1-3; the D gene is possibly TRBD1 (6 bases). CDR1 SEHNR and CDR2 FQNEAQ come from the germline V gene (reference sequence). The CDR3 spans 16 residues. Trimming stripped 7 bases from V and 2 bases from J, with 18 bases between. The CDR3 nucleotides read TGTGCCAGCATCGATAACAGGGAACAGACTGGAAACACCATATATTTT. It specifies CASIDNREQTGNTIYF.

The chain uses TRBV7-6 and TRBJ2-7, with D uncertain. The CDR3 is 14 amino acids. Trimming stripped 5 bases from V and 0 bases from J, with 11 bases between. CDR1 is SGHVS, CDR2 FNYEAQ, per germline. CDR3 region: CASSQGAGSYEQYF. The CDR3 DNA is TGTGCCAGCAGCCAAGGAGCCGGCTCCTACGAGCAGTACTTC.

The CDR3 nucleotides are TGTGCCAGCAGCCATCCTAGCCTCTCTGGGACTACCCGTTCGGCTCCGCGGTACAATGAGCAGTTCTTC. Residues: CASSHPSLSGTTRSAPRYNEQFF. The chain couples TRBV9 to TRBJ2-1; 7 bases match TRBD2. The CDR3 runs 23 residues. The V and J ends lost 4 bases and 4 bases, in that order; junction bases with no gene match: 32. Germline loops: CDR1 SGDLS, CDR2 YYNGEE.